Listed below are T cell receptor beta chains from one sample, sequenced in a study of T cells in localized non-small cell lung cancer. Sequencing was performed with immunoSEQ multiplex PCR; in TCRdb, only in-frame clones are kept and a portion is missing. Of tens of thousands of clones in the sample, about 83% were seen once. Sequencing was performed on peripheral blood, taken before any cancer treatment. These receptors were obtained from a woman aged 40-70 years with stage I lung adenocarcinoma. Each CDR3 is given with its conserved first and last residue. Each record gives: CDR3 DNA, CDR3 protein, V gene, J gene, CDR3 length, clone size, D gene. A D gene is named only where the DNA matches it firmly. Expanded clones get a size class; other rows say once, few or many, or leave the size out.

CDR3 DNA: TGCGCCAGCAGCCCGACAAGCGGGGGAACGGCCAAAAACATTCAGTACTTC
CDR3 protein: CASSPTSGGTAKNIQYF
V gene: TRBV5-1
J gene: TRBJ2-4
CDR3 length: 17
clone size: NA
D gene: TRBD2

CDR3 DNA: TGTGCCAGCAATTACTATAGCAATCAGCCCCAGCATTTT
CDR3 protein: CASNYYSNQPQHF
V gene: TRBV28
J gene: TRBJ1-5
CDR3 length: 13
clone size: NA
D gene: NA

CDR3 DNA: TGTGCCAGCAGCCCCCGCAATGAGCAGTTCTTC
CDR3 protein: CASSPRNEQFF
V gene: TRBV13
J gene: TRBJ2-1
CDR3 length: 11
clone size: NA
D gene: NA

CDR3 DNA: TGTGCCAGTACCGAACAAGCGGGTAGCACCGGGGAGCTGTTTTTT
CDR3 protein: CASTEQAGSTGELFF
V gene: TRBV19
J gene: TRBJ2-2
CDR3 length: 15
clone size: once
D gene: NA

CDR3 DNA: TGTGCCAGCAGCTTAGCGACAGGGTCAACTTCACCCCTCCACTTT
CDR3 protein: CASSLATGSTSPLHF
V gene: TRBV7-2
J gene: TRBJ1-6
CDR3 length: 15
clone size: NA
D gene: TRBD1

CDR3 DNA: TGTGCCAGCAGTGTCGTCTACAGTAACACTGAAGCTTTCTTT
CDR3 protein: CASSVVYSNTEAFF
V gene: TRBV2
J gene: TRBJ1-1
CDR3 length: 14
clone size: NA
D gene: NA

CDR3 DNA: TGTGCCAGCACCGGACAGGGGATGGGCGAGCAGTACTTC
CDR3 protein: CASTGQGMGEQYF
V gene: TRBV2
J gene: TRBJ2-7
CDR3 length: 13
clone size: NA
D gene: TRBD1

CDR3 DNA: TGTGCCAGCAGCTTAAATGTCGGTGAGCAGTTCTTC
CDR3 protein: CASSLNVGEQFF
V gene: TRBV7-9
J gene: TRBJ2-1
CDR3 length: 12
clone size: few
D gene: NA

CDR3 DNA: TGTGCCAGCAGTGATTTAGAAGTCACAGATACGCAGTATTTT
CDR3 protein: CASSDLEVTDTQYF
V gene: TRBV2
J gene: TRBJ2-3
CDR3 length: 14
clone size: NA
D gene: NA

CDR3 DNA: TGTGCCAGCAGCGTAGCCCCGGTTGTGGAAGAGACCCAGTACTTC
CDR3 protein: CASSVAPVVEETQYF
V gene: TRBV9
J gene: TRBJ2-5
CDR3 length: 15
clone size: once
D gene: NA

CDR3 DNA: TGTGCCAGCAGTCGGGACCGGGGTAATGAAAAACTGTTTTTT
CDR3 protein: CASSRDRGNEKLFF
V gene: TRBV6-5
J gene: TRBJ1-4
CDR3 length: 14
clone size: NA
D gene: NA

CDR3 DNA: TGTGCCATCAGTGATAGCACAGATACGCAGTATTTT
CDR3 protein: CAISDSTDTQYF
V gene: TRBV10-3
J gene: TRBJ2-3
CDR3 length: 12
clone size: NA
D gene: NA

CDR3 DNA: TGTGCCAGCAGCAAAGACGCCAGGGTCCGGCCCCAGCATTTT
CDR3 protein: CASSKDARVRPQHF
V gene: TRBV21-1
J gene: TRBJ1-5
CDR3 length: 14
clone size: NA
D gene: NA

CDR3 DNA: TGTGCCAGCAGCCAAGATCCCCGGCAGCCCCAGCATTTT
CDR3 protein: CASSQDPRQPQHF
V gene: TRBV4-2
J gene: TRBJ1-5
CDR3 length: 13
clone size: NA
D gene: NA

CDR3 DNA: TGTGCCAGCGGGGGTATCAGAAATCAGCCCCAGCATTTT
CDR3 protein: CASGGIRNQPQHF
V gene: TRBV2
J gene: TRBJ1-5
CDR3 length: 13
clone size: NA
D gene: NA

CDR3 DNA: TGTGCCAGCAGCTTAGAAGGGGTGGCAGATACGCAGTATTTT
CDR3 protein: CASSLEGVADTQYF
V gene: TRBV7-9
J gene: TRBJ2-3
CDR3 length: 14
clone size: NA
D gene: NA

CDR3 DNA: TGTGCCAGTACGACAGGGATACGAGGTTCACCCCTCCACTTT
CDR3 protein: CASTTGIRGSPLHF
V gene: TRBV19
J gene: TRBJ1-6
CDR3 length: 14
clone size: few
D gene: TRBD1

CDR3 DNA: TGCGCCAGCAGTGAGTCTTACAGGGGCGATACGCAGTATTTT
CDR3 protein: CASSESYRGDTQYF
V gene: TRBV10-1
J gene: TRBJ2-3
CDR3 length: 14
clone size: NA
D gene: TRBD1

CDR3 DNA: TGTGCCAGCAGCGGAACCAAACCGGGACACCGAAAAGAGACCCAGTACTTC
CDR3 protein: CASSGTKPGHRKETQYF
V gene: TRBV5-5
J gene: TRBJ2-5
CDR3 length: 17
clone size: NA
D gene: NA

CDR3 DNA: TGTGCCAGTACGTTTTGGGCAGGGGACACCGGGGAGCTGTTTTTT
CDR3 protein: CASTFWAGDTGELFF
V gene: TRBV19
J gene: TRBJ2-2
CDR3 length: 15
clone size: NA
D gene: NA

CDR3 DNA: TGTGCCATCAGTGGGCGGCAGGGAAACAATGAGCAGTTCTTC
CDR3 protein: CAISGRQGNNEQFF
V gene: TRBV10-3
J gene: TRBJ2-1
CDR3 length: 14
clone size: once
D gene: NA

CDR3 DNA: TGTGCCAGCTCACGGGAGGTTTATGAAAAACTGTTTTTT
CDR3 protein: CASSREVYEKLFF
V gene: TRBV18
J gene: TRBJ1-4
CDR3 length: 13
clone size: NA
D gene: NA

CDR3 DNA: TGTGCCAGCAGTGGGACTAGCGGGCGCACAGATACGCAGTATTTT
CDR3 protein: CASSGTSGRTDTQYF
V gene: TRBV6-6
J gene: TRBJ2-3
CDR3 length: 15
clone size: NA
D gene: TRBD2

CDR3 DNA: TGTGCCAGCAGTACCATTAAGGGATCCGAGCAGTACTTC
CDR3 protein: CASSTIKGSEQYF
V gene: TRBV2
J gene: TRBJ2-7
CDR3 length: 13
clone size: NA
D gene: NA

CDR3 DNA: TGTGCCAGCAGTTCCTTTCACCCTCTGGACAGGGGATCATCCCTGGCGAACGAGCAGTACTTC
CDR3 protein: CASSSFHPLDRGSSLANEQYF
V gene: TRBV28
J gene: TRBJ2-7
CDR3 length: 21
clone size: NA
D gene: TRBD1

CDR3 DNA: TGTGCCAGCAGCTTAGGGGGACAGGGCAGAAAAGAGACCCAGTACTTC
CDR3 protein: CASSLGGQGRKETQYF
V gene: TRBV7-9
J gene: TRBJ2-5
CDR3 length: 16
clone size: NA
D gene: TRBD1

CDR3 DNA: TGTGCCAGCAGCTTAGTGTTAGGGACAGATGCCTACGAGCAGTACTTC
CDR3 protein: CASSLVLGTDAYEQYF
V gene: TRBV11-3
J gene: TRBJ2-7
CDR3 length: 16
clone size: NA
D gene: TRBD1

CDR3 DNA: TGTGCCAGCACCTCCACAGGGTCGGTCACTGAAGCTTTCTTT
CDR3 protein: CASTSTGSVTEAFF
V gene: TRBV28
J gene: TRBJ1-1
CDR3 length: 14
clone size: once
D gene: NA

CDR3 DNA: TGTGCCAGCAGTTTCCACGAGGGCCTCTCCTACAATGAGCAGTTCTTC
CDR3 protein: CASSFHEGLSYNEQFF
V gene: TRBV28
J gene: TRBJ2-1
CDR3 length: 16
clone size: NA
D gene: NA

CDR3 DNA: TGTGCCAGCAAATCGGGGGTTGTAGCCGGGGAGCTGTTTTTT
CDR3 protein: CASKSGVVAGELFF
V gene: TRBV2
J gene: TRBJ2-2
CDR3 length: 14
clone size: once
D gene: NA

CDR3 DNA: TGTGCCAGCAGCACAGGGACACAAGAGACCCAGTACTTC
CDR3 protein: CASSTGTQETQYF
V gene: TRBV11-3
J gene: TRBJ2-5
CDR3 length: 13
clone size: NA
D gene: NA

CDR3 DNA: TGCGCCAGCAGCTCGGGACTAGCGGACTCATACAATGAGCAGTTCTTC
CDR3 protein: CASSSGLADSYNEQFF
V gene: TRBV5-1
J gene: TRBJ2-1
CDR3 length: 16
clone size: NA
D gene: TRBD2